A single sample gave rise to the 18 T cell receptor beta chains below, sequenced in a study of yellow fever vaccine responses in identical twins. Using its own MiXCR run on the RT-PCR reads, TCRdb lists one record per CDR3 protein. Of 13,000 to 15,000 distinct CDR3 sequences in the sample, roughly 83% are singletons; the top ten hold 0.6% to 0.8%. This material consisted of T cells from blood (PBMCs), unsorted or a sorted subset (not recorded which), taken before or after yellow fever vaccination (not recorded which). The receptors stem from a woman under 30 who received the yellow fever vaccine.

The chain uses TRBV2 and TRBJ2-7; TRBD2 aligns across 7 bases. Germline values: CDR1 SNHLY, CDR2 FYNNEI. The length of the CDR3 is 12 residues. The ends lost 8 bases at V and 3 bases at J; junction bases unmatched: 4. DNA of the CDR3: TGTGCCAGCTCCGGGGAGGGCTACGAGCAGTACTTC. As protein: CASSGEGYEQYF.

V is TRBV11-3 and J is TRBJ2-1; tentatively, D is TRBD1 (5 bases). V was clipped by 0 bases and J by 9 bases, with 12 bases between them. Germline V gives CDR1 SGHNT, CDR2 YENEEA. The CDR3 totals 14 residues. CDR3 amino acids: CASSLDRQFSEQFF. The CDR3 bases are TGTGCCAGCAGCTTAGATCGACAGTTTAGTGAGCAGTTCTTC.

The chain combines TRBV4-3 with TRBJ1-5; 7 bases match TRBD1. V dropped 1 base and J dropped 4; count of bases not matched to a gene: 13. The germline gives CDR1 LGHNA, CDR2 YSLEER. The CDR3 runs to 18 residues. The CDR3 DNA reads as TGCGCCAGCAGCCAAGTCGGACTCGAGACAGGGAAAAATCAGCCCCAGCATTTT. Translation gives CASSQVGLETGKNQPQHF.

The rearrangement links TRBV13 to TRBJ2-1, with D possibly matching TRBD1 (6 bases). CDR3 size: 13 residues. V was pared by 6 bases and J by 4 bases, with 10 bases between. Germline V lookup: CDR1 PRHDT, CDR2 FYEKMQ (reference sequence). CDR3 sequence reads: CASRKGEYNEQFF. The CDR3 region has the DNA TGTGCCAGCAGAAAGGGGGAATACAATGAGCAGTTCTTC.

This clonotype was observed once. CDR3 sequence: CASSPPLVDYLVDEQFF. DNA for the CDR3: TGTGCCAGCTCACCACCATTAGTGGACTACCTAGTGGATGAGCAGTTCTTC. This chain links TRBV18 with TRBJ2-1; D might be TRBD2 (6 bases). The length of the CDR3 is 17 residues. CDR1 KGHSH and CDR2 LQKENI come from the germline V gene. Trimming pared 0 bases from V and 8 bases from J, leaving 20 bases between. Combining the CDR3 with reference TRBV18 and TRBJ2-1 gives the whole variable domain NAGVMQNPRHLVRRRGQEARLRCSPMKGHSHVYWYRQLPEEGLKFMVYLQKENIIDESGMPKERFSAEFPKEGPSILRIQQVVRGDSAAYFCASSPPLVDYLVDEQFFGPGTRLTVL.

The J gene is TRBJ2-1, the V gene TRBV5-1; the D gene is possibly TRBD1 (5 bases). V lost 2 bases to trimming and J lost 3 bases, with 6 bases between them. Germline V gene data show CDR1 as SGHRS and CDR2 as YFSETQ. The CDR3 extends over 13 amino acids. CDR3 in amino acids: CASSFQGYNEQFF. The CDR3 DNA follows: TGCGCCAGCAGCTTTCAGGGCTACAATGAGCAGTTCTTC. The complete variable domain, with remaining parts taken from reference TRBV5-1 and TRBJ2-1, reads KAGVTQTPRYLIKTRGQQVTLSCSPISGHRSVSWYQQTPGQGLQFLFEYFSETQRNKGNFPGRFSGRQFSNSRSEMNVSTLELGDSALYLCASSFQGYNEQFFGPGTRLTVL.

The chain joins TRBV29-1 to TRBJ1-5; D is unclear. The CDR3 contains 13 residues. Trimming took 5 bases from V and 5 from J, leaving 13 bases between them. Germline CDR1 SQVTM, CDR2 ANQGSEA. CDR3 region: CSVQQAFDQPQHF. In nucleotides, the CDR3 is TGCAGCGTTCAGCAAGCTTTCGATCAGCCCCAGCATTTT.

This chain links TRBV2 with TRBJ1-1; D might be TRBD1 (5 bases). Germline V lookup: CDR1 SNHLY, CDR2 FYNNEI. V was pared by 3 bases and J by 8 bases, with 13 bases between. The CDR3 loop spans 13 amino acids. The CDR3 coding sequence is TGTGCCAGCAGTGAGGTTACAGGTTCGGAAGCTTTCTTT. This gives the protein CASSEVTGSEAFF.

The chain employs TRBV9 and TRBJ2-2, with D possibly being TRBD2 (5 bases). CDR1 and CDR2 (germline): SGDLS, YYNGEE. The CDR3 totals 15 residues. V lost 1 base and J lost 4, with 11 bases in between. The CDR3 region has the DNA TGTGCCAGCAGCGTAAAACTAGGCGGCACCGGGGAGCTGTTTTTT. Translated: CASSVKLGGTGELFF.

The rearrangement uses TRBV5-4 and TRBJ2-2, with D unclear. CDR1 and CDR2 (germline): SGHNT, YYREEE (reference sequence). V dropped 3 bases and J dropped 1 base, with 7 bases sitting between them. This CDR3 is 14 amino acids long. The CDR3 DNA reads as TGTGCCAGCAGCTGGGCAGGGAACACCGGGGAGCTGTTTTTT. It yields the protein CASSWAGNTGELFF.

V gene TRBV29-1 combines with J gene TRBJ1-4, with 8 nucleotides matching TRBD1. The CDR3 has 12 amino acids. From germline, CDR1 is SQVTM and CDR2 ANQGSEA. Losses at the gene ends were 6 bases for V and 8 bases for J; bases not matched to a gene: 5. The CDR3 here is CSVGQAYEKLFF. The DNA for the CDR3 is TGCAGCGTGGGACAGGCGTACGAAAAACTGTTTTTT.

The V call is TRBV11-3, the J call TRBJ2-2; D possibly uses TRBD1 or TRBD2 (5 bases each). The CDR3 consists of 14 residues. With 5 bases removed from V and 2 bases from J, the gap between germline ends came to 9 bases. The V gene's germline CDR1 is SGHNT and CDR2 YENEEA. Written as DNA, the CDR3 is TGTGCCAGCAGCCGGGACCAAAACACCGGGGAGCTGTTTTTT. It encodes CASSRDQNTGELFF.

The chain is built from TRBV29-1 and TRBJ2-4, with 8 positions matching TRBD1. The CDR3 covers 14 residues. The germline gives CDR1 SQVTM, CDR2 ANQGSEA. V lost 5 bases, J lost 5 bases, and 8 bases stayed unmatched. DNA of the CDR3: TGCAGCGTTAGGGGCCACAGGGGGGAAAACATTCAGTACTTC. This gives the protein CSVRGHRGENIQYF.

The CDR3 protein is CASSFSGAQFYGYTF. CDR3 nucleotide sequence: TGTGCCAGCAGCTTTTCCGGGGCGCAGTTCTATGGCTACACCTTC. The genes are TRBV11-3 and TRBJ1-2; a weak D match, TRBD1 (5 bases). There are 15 residues in the CDR3. The V gene's germline CDR1 is SGHNT and CDR2 YENEEA. The V and J ends lost 3 bases and 4 bases respectively, with 15 bases between them.

This chain uses TRBV5-6 with TRBJ1-1, with D tentatively TRBD1 (5 bases). Germline loops: CDR1 SGHDT, CDR2 YYEEEE. The CDR3 runs 17 residues. V shed 2 bases and J shed 0 bases, with 17 bases lying between them. Written as DNA, the CDR3 is TGTGCCAGCAGCTTATTTCGTTGGAGGGGCATGAACACTGAAGCTTTCTTT. It translates to CASSLFRWRGMNTEAFF.

The chain carries TRBV12-5 and TRBJ2-1; D is unresolved. Germline CDR1 and CDR2: LGHNT and FRNRAP. CDR3 size: 12 residues. The germline V and J ends were trimmed by 0 bases and 9 bases, with 6 bases remaining between them. CDR3 in amino acids: CASGLVSGEQFF. The CDR3 bases are TGTGCTAGTGGTTTGGTATCTGGTGAGCAGTTCTTC.

This sequence joins TRBV5-5 and TRBJ2-7, with D tentatively TRBD1 (6 bases). CDR1 and CDR2 from the germline V gene are SGHKS and YYEKEE (reference sequence). Trimming shortened V by 3 bases and J by 4 bases, and 8 bases separated the two germline ends. The CDR3 extends over 12 amino acids. CDR3 amino acids: CASSSTGYEQYV. The CDR3 nucleotides are TGTGCCAGCAGCTCGACAGGTTACGAGCAGTACGTC.

V usage is TRBV20-1 and J usage is TRBJ2-7, with TRBD2 identical over 9 bases. Germline-derived CDR1 and CDR2 are DFQATT and SNEGSKA (reference sequence). The CDR3 is made up of 13 amino acids. The V segment lost 3 bases and the J segment 3 bases; nucleotides outside the gene matches: 3. This CDR3 is CSARTSGGYEQYF. The CDR3 nucleotides read TGCAGTGCTAGGACTAGCGGAGGCTACGAGCAGTACTTC.